This record concerns one T cell receptor beta chain sequence. The data belong to a study of technical replicates of blood from a handful of donors. CDR3 length equals 18 residues. J lost 5 bases, V lost 0 bases, and 11 bases had no gene match. Germline CDR1 is LGHNA and CDR2 is YSLEER. TCRdb's table, derived via immunoSEQ multiplex PCR, lists solely in-frame clones and lacks some. The sample lists fewer than 80,000 clones, about 90% occurring once. The sequence came from a human donor in good health. Some clones in this sample may be carry-over from other donors' samples. The chain has TRBV4-3 and TRBJ2-2; 8 bases map to TRBD2. The sequencing sample was made of PBMCs. Here the CDR3 reads CASSQDSVAGILTGELFF. CDR3 nucleotides: TGCGCCAGCAGCCAAGACTCGGTAGCGGGAATATTGACCGGGGAGCTGTTTTTT.